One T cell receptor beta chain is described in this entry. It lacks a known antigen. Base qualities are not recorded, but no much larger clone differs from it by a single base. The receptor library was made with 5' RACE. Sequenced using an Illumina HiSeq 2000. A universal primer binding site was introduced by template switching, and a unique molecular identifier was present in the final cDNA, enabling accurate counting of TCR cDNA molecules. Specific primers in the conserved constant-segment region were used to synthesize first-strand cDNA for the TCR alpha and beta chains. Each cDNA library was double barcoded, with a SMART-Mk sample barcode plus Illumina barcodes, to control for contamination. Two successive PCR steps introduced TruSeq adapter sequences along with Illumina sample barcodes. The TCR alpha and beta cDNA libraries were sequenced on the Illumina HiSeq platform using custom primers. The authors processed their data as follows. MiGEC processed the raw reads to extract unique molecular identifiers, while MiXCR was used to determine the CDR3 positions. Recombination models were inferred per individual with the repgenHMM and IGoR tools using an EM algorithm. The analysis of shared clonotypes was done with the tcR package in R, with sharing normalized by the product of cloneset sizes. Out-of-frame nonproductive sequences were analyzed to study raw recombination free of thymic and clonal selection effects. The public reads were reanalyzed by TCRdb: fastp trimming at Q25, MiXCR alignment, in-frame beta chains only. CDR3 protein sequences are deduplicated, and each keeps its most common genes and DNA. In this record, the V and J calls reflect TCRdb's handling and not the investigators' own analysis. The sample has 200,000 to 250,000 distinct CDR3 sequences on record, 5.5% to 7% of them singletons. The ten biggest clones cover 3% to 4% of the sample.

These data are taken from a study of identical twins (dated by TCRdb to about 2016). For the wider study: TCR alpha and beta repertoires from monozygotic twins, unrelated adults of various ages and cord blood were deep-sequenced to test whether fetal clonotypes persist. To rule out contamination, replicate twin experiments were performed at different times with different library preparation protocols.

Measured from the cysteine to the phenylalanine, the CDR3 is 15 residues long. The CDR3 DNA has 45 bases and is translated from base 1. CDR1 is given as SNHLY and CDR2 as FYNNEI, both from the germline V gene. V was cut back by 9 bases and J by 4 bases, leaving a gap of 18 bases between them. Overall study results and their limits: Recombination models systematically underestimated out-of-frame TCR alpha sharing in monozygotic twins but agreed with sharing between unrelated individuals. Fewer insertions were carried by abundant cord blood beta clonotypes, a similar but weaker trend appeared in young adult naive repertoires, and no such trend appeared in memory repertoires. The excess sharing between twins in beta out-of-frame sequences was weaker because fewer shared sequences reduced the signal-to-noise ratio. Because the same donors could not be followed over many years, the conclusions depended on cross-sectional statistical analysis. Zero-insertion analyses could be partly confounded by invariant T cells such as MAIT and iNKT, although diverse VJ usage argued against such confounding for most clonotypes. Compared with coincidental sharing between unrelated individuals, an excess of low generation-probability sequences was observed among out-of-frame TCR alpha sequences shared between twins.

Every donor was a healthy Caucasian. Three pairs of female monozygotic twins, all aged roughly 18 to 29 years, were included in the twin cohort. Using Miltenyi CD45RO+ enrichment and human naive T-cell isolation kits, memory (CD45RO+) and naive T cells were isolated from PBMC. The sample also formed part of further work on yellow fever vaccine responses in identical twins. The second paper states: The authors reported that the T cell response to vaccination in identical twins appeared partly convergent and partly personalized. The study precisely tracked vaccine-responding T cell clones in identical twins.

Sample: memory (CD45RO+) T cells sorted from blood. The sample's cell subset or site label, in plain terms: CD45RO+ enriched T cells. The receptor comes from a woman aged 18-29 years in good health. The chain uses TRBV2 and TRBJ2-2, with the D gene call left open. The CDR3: CASQPVDPTTGELFF. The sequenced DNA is TGTGCCAGTCAACCCGTGGATCCCACCACCGGGGAGCTGTTTTTT.